The 27 T cell receptor beta chains below all came from one sample that was sequenced in a study of OX40 agonist ivuxolimab in advanced cancers. Sequencing was performed with immunoSEQ multiplex PCR; in TCRdb, only in-frame clones are kept and a portion is missing. Here the sample spans 50,000 to 70,000 clones, about nine tenths being singletons. Sequenced material: CD4+ or CD8+ T cells sorted from blood, taken in a trial of the OX40 agonist ivuxolimab. The receptors come from an adult with an advanced solid tumor such as melanoma, head and neck, liver or kidney cancer.

V and J are TRBV4-2 and TRBJ2-2; 11 nucleotides match TRBD2. V dropped 3 bases and J dropped 3; count of bases not matched to a gene: 0. The CDR3 is 15 amino acids. Germline lookup yields CDR1 LGHNA and CDR2 YNFKEQ. CDR3 sequence (DNA): TGTGCCAGCAGCCATAGCGGGAGGGACACCGGGGAGCTGTTTTTT. This translates into CASSHSGRDTGELFF.

J is TRBJ2-1 and V is TRBV27; TRBD1 aligns across 8 bases. This CDR3 spans 17 amino acids. Germline V gives CDR1 MNHEY, CDR2 SMNVEV (reference sequence). J gave up 0 bases and V 6 bases, and 10 bases lay outside the gene matches. The chain's CDR3 is CASSQQGDWSSYNEQFF. Written as DNA, the CDR3 is TGTGCCAGCAGCCAACAGGGGGACTGGAGCTCCTACAATGAGCAGTTCTTC.

This clone was observed a handful of times. The J gene is TRBJ2-5, the V gene TRBV11-2, with D perhaps matching TRBD2 (5 bases). Trimming removed 5 bases at V and 4 bases at J, with 14 bases between. Germline-derived CDR1 and CDR2 are SGHAT and FQNNGV. This CDR3 is built from 14 residues. CDR3 residues: CASSAREGGETQYF. For the CDR3, the DNA is TGTGCCAGCAGCGCCCGGGAAGGAGGAGAGACCCAGTACTTC. The whole variable domain, filled in from reference TRBV11-2 and TRBJ2-5, reads EAGVAQSPRYKIIEKRQSVAFWCNPISGHATLYWYQQILGQGPKLLIQFQNNGVVDDSQLPKDRFSAERLKGVDSTLKIQPAKLEDSAVYLCASSAREGGETQYFGPGTRLLVL.

V is TRBV2 and J is TRBJ2-2; the D is unclear. V was shortened by 6 bases and J by 3 bases, with 8 bases between the two germline ends. The CDR3 runs 13 residues. CDR1 and CDR2 (germline): SNHLY, FYNNEI. The CDR3 is CASSVVDTGELFF. The CDR3, as DNA: TGTGCCAGCAGCGTAGTCGACACCGGGGAGCTGTTTTTT.

The chain uses TRBV5-6 and TRBJ2-1, with TRBD1 matching 8 bases. Germline V gene sequence: CDR1 SGHDT, CDR2 YYEEEE. After removal of 3 bases from V and 9 bases from J, the junction contained 17 bases not matched to a gene. CDR3 size: 17 residues. CDR3 region: CASSSYRSDRGLGEQFF. The CDR3 coding sequence is TGTGCCAGCAGCTCATATCGAAGCGACAGGGGTTTGGGTGAGCAGTTCTTC.

This chain uses TRBV27 with TRBJ2-1, with D possibly TRBD2 on 7 matching bases. In germline, CDR1 is MNHEY, CDR2 SMNVEV (reference sequence). Trimming took 5 bases from V and 2 from J, leaving 16 bases between them. There are 16 residues in the CDR3. This CDR3 is CASSLLGRGTYNEQFF. DNA for the CDR3: TGTGCCAGCAGTCTCTTAGGGAGGGGGACCTACAATGAGCAGTTCTTC.

The CDR3 sequence is CASSFYRVLMNTEAFF. CDR3 bases: TGTGCCAGCAGCTTCTACAGGGTACTGATGAACACTGAAGCTTTCTTT. The chain couples TRBV5-6 to TRBJ1-1; TRBD1 is a possible D gene (6 bases). The CDR3 consists of 16 residues. Trimming took 2 bases from V and 0 from J, leaving 14 bases between them. CDR1 and CDR2 from the germline V gene are SGHDT and YYEEEE.

This rearrangement joins TRBV6-6 to TRBJ1-5; D gene unclear. Germline lookup yields CDR1 MNHNY and CDR2 SVGAGI (reference sequence). Trimming took off 6 bases at V and 1 base at J, with 10 bases between the two ends. This CDR3 has 14 residues. The CDR3 region is CASSLLKSNQPQHF. CDR3 DNA: TGTGCCAGCAGCCTACTCAAAAGCAATCAGCCCCAGCATTTT.

V gene TRBV28 combines with J gene TRBJ2-7; 12 bases fit TRBD2. The V and J ends lost 5 bases and 0 bases, in that order; junction bases with no gene match: 5. Germline loops: CDR1 MDHEN, CDR2 SYDVKM. The CDR3 spans 16 residues. CDR3 sequence reads: CASSVETSGSSYEQYF. The CDR3, as DNA: TGTGCCAGCAGTGTGGAGACTAGCGGGAGCTCCTACGAGCAGTACTTC. Using reference TRBV28 and TRBJ2-7 for the parts outside the CDR3, the full variable domain is DVKVTQSSRYLVKRTGEKVFLECVQDMDHENMFWYRQDPGLGLRLIYFSYDVKMKEKGDIPEGYSVSREKKERFSLILESASTNQTSMYLCASSVETSGSSYEQYFGPGTRLTVT.

The chain employs TRBV7-6 and TRBJ2-7; D is uncertain. Germline values: CDR1 SGHVS, CDR2 FNYEAQ. The CDR3 extends over 13 amino acids. Trimming pared 5 bases from V and 6 bases from J, leaving 14 bases between. The CDR3: CASSPHGAAEQYF. Here the CDR3 DNA reads TGTGCCAGCAGCCCCCATGGTGCGGCCGAGCAGTACTTC.

The gene calls are TRBV6-6 and TRBJ2-7, with D tentatively TRBD1 (5 bases). Trimming took 0 bases from V and 4 from J, leaving 7 bases between them. CDR1 is MNHNY and CDR2 is SVGAGI in the germline V gene (reference sequence). This CDR3 comprises 13 residues. This CDR3 reads CASSYSTGYEQYF. CDR3 nucleotides: TGTGCCAGCAGTTACTCTACAGGTTACGAGCAGTACTTC.

V and J are TRBV11-2 and TRBJ1-1; the D gene is possibly TRBD1 (5 bases). Trimming shortened V by 0 bases and J by 0 bases, and 8 bases separated the two germline ends. Germline-derived CDR1 and CDR2 are SGHAT and FQNNGV. There are 15 residues in the CDR3. CDR3 coding DNA: TGTGCCAGCAGCTTAGAGGGACGGTTGAACACTGAAGCTTTCTTT. Translated, it gives CASSLEGRLNTEAFF.

The rearrangement links TRBV7-3 to TRBJ2-1, with 8 positions matching TRBD2. In germline, CDR1 is SGHTA, CDR2 FQGTGA. The CDR3 sequence is 15 residues long. The J segment lost 4 bases and the V segment lost 1 base, leaving 3 bases of the junction unmatched. CDR3 in amino acids: CASSLNSGAYNEQFF. In DNA, the CDR3 is TGTGCCAGCAGCTTAAATAGCGGGGCTTACAATGAGCAGTTCTTC.

The rearrangement links TRBV19 to TRBJ1-5, with D perhaps matching TRBD1 (6 bases). V was pared by 4 bases and J by 6 bases, with 13 bases between. The CDR3 covers 14 residues. CDR1 and CDR2 from the germline V gene are LNHDA and SQIVND (reference sequence). The CDR3: CASSSTGWAQPQHF. The CDR3 nucleotides are TGTGCCAGTAGTAGTACAGGGTGGGCTCAGCCCCAGCATTTT.

The chain employs TRBV9 and TRBJ1-2, with D possibly TRBD1 on 5 matching bases. CDR1 is SGDLS, CDR2 YYNGEE, per germline. V was pared by 0 bases and J by 8 bases, with 14 bases between. The CDR3 spans 14 residues. In nucleotides, the CDR3 is TGTGCCAGCAGCGTAGCCAATGGGGCGCGAGGCTACACCTTC. This encodes CASSVANGARGYTF.

The chain couples TRBV7-9 to TRBJ2-2; D remains ambiguous. The germline V and J ends were trimmed by 1 base and 4 bases, with 7 bases remaining between them. CDR3 size: 14 residues. Per the germline V gene, CDR1 is SEHNR and CDR2 is FQNEAQ (reference sequence). CDR3 residues: CASSLVGSTGELFF. CDR3 coding DNA: TGTGCCAGCAGCTTAGTGGGCTCCACCGGGGAGCTGTTTTTT.

This clone has a single count. The chain couples TRBV6-5 to TRBJ2-1; 9 nucleotides match TRBD1. V trimming: 6 bases; J trimming: 4 bases; junction bases outside the gene matches: 7. This CDR3 is 15 amino acids long. The germline gives CDR1 MNHEY, CDR2 SVGAGI. The CDR3 spells CASSVGQGSYNEQFF. As DNA, the CDR3 is TGTGCCAGCAGCGTCGGACAGGGGTCATACAATGAGCAGTTCTTC.

The chain combines TRBV28 with TRBJ1-2; 9 bases are a match to TRBD1. Germline V gives CDR1 MDHEN, CDR2 SYDVKM. The CDR3 length is 14 residues. The V and J ends lost 7 bases and 8 bases, in that order; junction bases with no gene match: 11. CDR3 residues: CASNPTGQGYGYTF. The CDR3 region has the DNA TGTGCCAGCAATCCTACAGGACAGGGGTACGGCTACACCTTC.

The chain recombines TRBV18 with TRBJ1-5, with 7 positions matching TRBD1. V lost 3 bases and J lost 0; bases outside the gene matches: 2. Germline V gene lookup returns CDR1 KGHSH and CDR2 LQKENI. The CDR3 runs to 15 residues. The CDR3 sequence: CASSPGQFSNQPQHF. As DNA, the CDR3 is TGTGCCAGCTCACCGGGACAGTTTAGCAATCAGCCCCAGCATTTT.

The count of this clone is one. The chain has TRBV28 and TRBJ2-1, with TRBD1 matching over 7 bases. V trimming: 5 bases; J trimming: 9 bases; junction bases outside the gene matches: 10. Germline V CDR1 and CDR2: MDHEN, SYDVKM. The CDR3 covers 14 residues. CDR3 DNA: TGTGCCAGCAGTCAGACTTACAGGGGCGGTGAGCAGTTCTTC. It encodes CASSQTYRGGEQFF.

The J gene is TRBJ2-3, the V gene TRBV2; perhaps D is TRBD1 or TRBD2 (6 bases each). Germline CDR1 SNHLY, CDR2 FYNNEI. This CDR3 spans 15 amino acids. Trimming removed 7 bases from V and 1 base from J, with 15 bases in between. The CDR3 sequence: CASIGGSGGTDTQYF. As DNA, the CDR3 is TGTGCCAGCATAGGGGGGAGTGGAGGCACAGATACGCAGTATTTT. Looking up the rest from reference TRBV2 and TRBJ2-3 gives the full variable domain: EPEVTQTPSHQVTQMGQEVILRCVPISNHLYFYWYRQILGQKVEFLVSFYNNEISEKSEIFDDQFSVERPDGSNFTLKIRSTKLEDSAMYFCASIGGSGGTDTQYFGPGTRLTVL.

In this sample, this clone turned up once. The chain uses TRBV28 and TRBJ2-1; 7 bases fit TRBD2. This CDR3 is built from 14 residues. Germline V gene sequence: CDR1 MDHEN, CDR2 SYDVKM. The V gene end was trimmed by 5 bases and the J gene end by 6 bases; junction bases not matched to a gene: 7. This chain's CDR3 is CASSTRTSPNEQFF. The CDR3 DNA reads TGTGCCAGCAGTACCCGGACTAGTCCCAATGAGCAGTTCTTC.

The chain carries TRBV4-3 and TRBJ2-1, with a possible D match to TRBD1 (8 bases). V dropped 2 bases and J dropped 7 bases, with 18 bases sitting between them. Germline V gene data show CDR1 as LGHNA and CDR2 as YSLEER. The CDR3 is made up of 16 amino acids. This chain's CDR3 is CASSQQTGDGGNEQFF. In nucleotides, the CDR3 is TGCGCCAGCAGCCAACAGACAGGGGACGGGGGGAATGAGCAGTTCTTC.

This chain joins TRBV4-3 and TRBJ2-1, with 7 bases matching TRBD1. The germline gives CDR1 LGHNA, CDR2 YSLEER. V was pared by 4 bases and J by 4 bases, with 10 bases of the junction left unmatched. The CDR3 has 16 amino acids. The CDR3 DNA sequence: TGCGCCAGCAGCCTTCACTCCGGGACAGATTACAATGAGCAGTTCTTC. Its translation is CASSLHSGTDYNEQFF.

The chain uses TRBV15 and TRBJ2-1, with no clear D. The CDR3 has 18 amino acids. From germline, CDR1 is LNHNV and CDR2 YYDKDF (reference sequence). Trimming removed 0 bases at V and 0 bases at J, with 15 bases between. The CDR3 nucleotides are TGTGCCACCAGCAGAGATCCGATGACTCCGAGCTCCTACAATGAGCAGTTCTTC. It codes for CATSRDPMTPSSYNEQFF.

The gene calls are TRBV10-2 and TRBJ2-3; D not certain. Per the germline V gene, CDR1 is WSHSY and CDR2 is SAAADI. This CDR3 is built from 14 residues. Trimming removed 10 bases from V and 1 base from J, with 15 bases in between. This chain's CDR3 is CATIEEMGTDTQYF. The CDR3 coding sequence is TGCGCCACCATAGAGGAAATGGGCACAGATACGCAGTATTTT.

Only one count was recorded for this clone. V is TRBV9 and J is TRBJ2-7, with a tentative D call TRBD2 (5 bases). Trimming left V 0 bases short and J 2 bases short, with 9 bases between. The CDR3 length is 14 residues. Germline V gives CDR1 SGDLS, CDR2 YYNGEE. As DNA, the CDR3 is TGTGCCAGCAGCGTAGGTGACGGGACCTACGAGCAGTACTTC. Its protein product is CASSVGDGTYEQYF. Filled out from reference TRBV9 and TRBJ2-7, the complete variable domain reads DSGVTQTPKHLITATGQRVTLRCSPRSGDLSVYWYQQSLDQGLQFLIQYYNGEERAKGNILERFSAQQFPDLHSELNLSSLELGDSALYFCASSVGDGTYEQYFGPGTRLTVT.